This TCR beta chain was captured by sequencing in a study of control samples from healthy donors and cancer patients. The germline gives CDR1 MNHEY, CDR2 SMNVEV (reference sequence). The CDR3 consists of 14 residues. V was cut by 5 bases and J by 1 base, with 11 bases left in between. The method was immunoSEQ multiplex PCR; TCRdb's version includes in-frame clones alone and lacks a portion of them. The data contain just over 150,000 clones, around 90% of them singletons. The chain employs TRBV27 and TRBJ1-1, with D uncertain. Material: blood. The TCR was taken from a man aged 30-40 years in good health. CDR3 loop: CASSQGLPNTEAFF. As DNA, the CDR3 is TGTGCCAGCAGTCAAGGGCTACCGAACACTGAAGCTTTCTTT.